One and the same sample provided the 18 T cell receptor beta chains below, sequenced in a study of Graves' ophthalmopathy and Graves' hyperthyroidism (dated by TCRdb to 2017 to 2018). The sequencer was an Illumina HiSeq 2000. For repertoire sequencing, TCR beta CDR3 regions were amplified from RNA transcripts. The first round of RT-PCR was done with HTBI primers and the Qiagen OneStep RT-PCR kit, and was followed by a second round of multiplex PCR, then size selection and purification. TCRdb reworked the public reads: Q25 trimming with fastp, MiXCR clone assembly, productive beta chains retained. All rows with the same CDR3 protein become a single entry with the most common DNA and genes. The sample records about 1.2 million distinct CDR3 sequences, roughly two fifths of which are singletons. Together, the top ten hold more than 9.5% of the sample. The specimen sequenced was peripheral blood or thyroid tissue (not recorded which). The source is an adult man with Graves' hyperthyroidism.

The J gene is TRBJ1-2, the V gene TRBV29-1; TRBD1 matches at 8 bases. Trimming cost V 8 bases and J 3 bases; bases outside gene matches: 5. This CDR3 is 12 amino acids long. Germline V gene lookup returns CDR1 SQVTM and CDR2 ANQGSEA. The CDR3 here is CSIPTGDYGYTF. CDR3 coding DNA: TGCAGCATACCGACAGGGGACTATGGCTACACCTTC. The full variable domain, in which reference TRBV29-1 and TRBJ1-2 provide the parts outside the CDR3, is SAVISQKPSRDICQRGTSLTIQCQVDSQVTMMFWYRQQPGQSLTLIATANQGSEATYESGFVIDKFPISRPNLTFSTLTVSNMSPEDSSIYLCSIPTGDYGYTFGSGTRLTVV.

For this clonotype: At one of its ends the junction is not consistent with the germline gene, which may arise from a read error. This rearrangement joins TRBV7-2 to TRBJ2-7, with 12 bases aligning to TRBD2. The CDR3 totals 15 residues. Germline CDR1 reads SGHTA; CDR2 reads FQGNSA. The CDR3 DNA is TGTGCCAGCAGCAGAGGACTAGCGGGATCGGGGGAGCGGTACTTC. Translation gives CASSRGLAGSGERYF.

In its sample, this clonotype was seen many times. The chain joins TRBV20-1 to TRBJ1-5; TRBD1 aligns across 9 bases. The CDR3 runs 15 residues. Germline V CDR1 and CDR2: DFQATT, SNEGSKA (reference sequence). The junction had 9 bases not matched to a gene; V was cut back by 3 bases and J by 6 bases. The CDR3, as DNA: TGCAGTGCTAGCACCGTGGGACAGGGAAGTCAGCCCCAGCATTTT. Translation: CSASTVGQGSQPQHF.

The chain carries TRBV7-9 and TRBJ1-1; D is unclear. Germline V gives CDR1 SEHNR, CDR2 FQNEAQ (reference sequence). V was trimmed by 4 bases and J by 0 bases, leaving 9 bases between them. The CDR3 totals 14 residues. The CDR3 loop is CASSCRAVNTEAFF. The CDR3 DNA reads TGTGCCAGCAGCTGCCGGGCAGTGAACACTGAAGCTTTCTTT.

This chain uses TRBV10-3 with TRBJ2-7; D is perhaps TRBD1 (6 bases). V lost 2 bases and J lost 1, with 9 bases in between. CDR1 ENHRY and CDR2 SYGVKD come from the germline V gene. CDR3 length equals 14 residues. The CDR3 is CAISETGSSYEQYF. Here the CDR3 DNA reads TGTGCCATCAGTGAGACAGGGTCGTCCTACGAGCAGTACTTC.

This rearrangement joins TRBV6-2 or TRBV6-3 to TRBJ2-5; D is perhaps TRBD1 or TRBD2 (5 bases each). The V and J ends lost 0 bases and 9 bases respectively, with 17 bases between them. Germline V lookup: CDR1 MNHEY, CDR2 SVGEGT. This CDR3 spans 15 amino acids. The CDR3 protein is CASSYSGRSNQPQYF. CDR3 nucleotide sequence: TGTGCCAGCAGTTACTCGGGACGGAGCAATCAGCCCCAGTACTTC.

The chain joins TRBV24-1 to TRBJ2-3, with no clear D. V was cut by 2 bases and J by 10 bases, with 15 bases left in between. This CDR3 comprises 14 residues. Germline-derived CDR1 and CDR2 are KGHDR and SFDVKD. The CDR3, as DNA: TGTGCCACCAGTGATTCAGATGAGTCACATCCGCAGTATTTT. Protein sequence: CATSDSDESHPQYF.

This clonotype was seen just once. This chain connects TRBV11-2 to TRBJ1-5; 7 nucleotides agree with TRBD1. The CDR3 runs 13 residues. Germline CDR1 is SGHAT and CDR2 is FQNNGV. V was pared by 5 bases and J by 11 bases, with 9 bases of the junction left unmatched. Here the CDR3 reads CASSPGGMVSQHF. As DNA, the CDR3 is TGTGCCAGCAGCCCAGGGGGTATGGTGTCCCAGCATTTT.

A few counts support this clonotype. The chain carries TRBV6-1 and TRBJ2-7; maybe TRBD1 (7 bases). CDR3 size: 14 residues. Trimming cost V 5 bases and J 3 bases, with 14 bases left between them. Germline loops: CDR1 MNHNS, CDR2 SASEGT. The CDR3, as DNA: TGTGCCAGCAGTACGGGGGACAGAGACTACGAGCAGTACTTC. It specifies CASSTGDRDYEQYF.

This clonotype was seen ten or more times. The gene calls are TRBV4-1 and TRBJ1-2, with unresolved D. V lost 1 base and J lost 4, with 19 bases in between. Germline V gene sequence: CDR1 MGHRA, CDR2 YSYEKL. CDR3 size: 17 residues. CDR3 DNA sequence: TGCGCCAGCAGCCAAGGCCTGGACCTCCGGCGGATCTATGGCTACACCTTC. Its protein product is CASSQGLDLRRIYGYTF.

This clonotype was observed many times. V gene TRBV10-3 combines with J gene TRBJ1-2; 11 nucleotides line up with TRBD1. Germline loops: CDR1 ENHRY, CDR2 SYGVKD. The CDR3 extends over 15 amino acids. Unmatched junction bases numbered 5, after V lost 4 bases and J lost 4 bases. The CDR3 nucleotides read TGTGCCATCAGTGTGGGGACAGGGGGGACCTATGGCTACACCTTC. This sequence encodes CAISVGTGGTYGYTF.

The chain links TRBV20-1 to TRBJ1-6; 7 bases match TRBD1. V shed 0 bases, J shed 13 bases, and the junction held 18 bases outside the gene matches. The CDR3 runs 17 residues. CDR1 and CDR2 from the germline V gene are DFQATT and SNEGSKA (reference sequence). CDR3 loop: CSARDGQDLIIRGPLHF. The DNA of the CDR3 is TGCAGTGCTAGAGACGGACAGGATTTAATTATTAGGGGGCCCCTCCACTTT.

The table lists this clonotype with many counts. V usage is TRBV29-1 and J usage is TRBJ1-5; D unresolved. CDR1 and CDR2 (germline): SQVTM, ANQGSEA. The CDR3 is 10 amino acids. V gave up 4 bases and J gave up 7 bases, with 5 bases separating them. CDR3 residues: CSVGSQPQHF. In DNA form, the CDR3 reads TGCAGCGTTGGATCCCAGCCCCAGCATTTT.

There are many counts of this clonotype. The V call is TRBV10-3, the J call TRBJ2-2; TRBD2 aligns across 10 bases. With V trimmed by 2 bases and J by 9 bases, 3 bases remained unmatched. This CDR3 spans 14 amino acids. Germline V CDR1 and CDR2: ENHRY, SYGVKD. CDR3 loop: CAISEGTSAWELFF. In nucleotides, the CDR3 is TGTGCCATCAGTGAGGGGACTAGCGCCTGGGAGCTGTTTTTT.

This clonotype was seen a few times. This chain connects TRBV12-3 or TRBV12-4 to TRBJ2-7; perhaps TRBD1 as D (6 bases). Between the trimmed V and J ends, which lost 4 bases and 2 bases, there was a span of 12 bases. This CDR3 is 14 amino acids long. CDR3 coding DNA: TGTGCCAGCAGTTCTTTTACAGGGACCTACGAGCAGTACTTC. It specifies CASSSFTGTYEQYF.

In the case of this clonotype: A read error is possible here, since a much larger clone lies one base away. The CDR3 region has the DNA TGTACCAGCAGCTTTGTGTACGGGGAGCTGTTTTTT. This encodes CTSSFVYGELFF. The chain couples TRBV7-2 to TRBJ2-2; unclear D gene. V was pared by 3 bases and J by 7 bases, with 6 bases between. The CDR3 length is 12 residues. Looked up from germline, CDR1 is SGHTA and CDR2 is FQGNSA.

This clonotype was counted at least ten times. The chain carries TRBV7-2 and TRBJ2-7; 16 bases map to TRBD2. The CDR3 loop spans 18 amino acids. From germline, CDR1 is SGHTA and CDR2 FQGNSA. The V gene end was trimmed by 7 bases and the J gene end by 4 bases; junction bases not matched to a gene: 13. The CDR3 region is CASTPGLAGGHGTYEQYF. The CDR3 DNA reads TGTGCCAGCACCCCGGGACTAGCGGGAGGGCATGGGACATACGAGCAGTACTTC.

This clonotype has only one observation. A clone one base away is much larger, so this may be a read error. The conserved closing phenylalanine or tryptophan is absent in this CDR3, likely reflecting a read error. V is TRBV20-1 and J is TRBJ1-2; D is perhaps TRBD1 (6 bases). V was trimmed by 0 bases and J by 8 bases, leaving 16 bases between them. CDR3 length equals 14 residues. The germline V gene encodes CDR1 DFQATT and CDR2 SNEGSKA (reference sequence). CDR3 bases: TGCAGTGCTAGAGATCGAACAGGGTCGGGAGGCTACACCCTC. It yields the protein CSARDRTGSGGYTL.